The 5 T cell receptor beta chains presented below share a single source sample, sequenced in a study of blood T cell repertoires in COVID-19. Data came from immunoSEQ multiplex PCR; TCRdb stores just in-frame clones and leaves some out. The sample lists fewer than 250,000 clones, about 87% seen once, with about 1.8% in the top ten. The source material was peripheral blood. The receptor set was obtained from an older man with acute or convalescent COVID-19.

The CDR3 loop reads CASSTTSGSPSSTDTQYF. The CDR3 bases are TGTGCCAGTAGTACCACTAGCGGGAGCCCCTCTAGCACAGATACGCAGTATTTT. This chain links TRBV19 with TRBJ2-3, with 11 bases aligning to TRBD2. The CDR3 has 18 amino acids. Germline lookup yields CDR1 LNHDA and CDR2 SQIVND (reference sequence). The trim removed 4 bases at V and 0 bases at J, leaving 9 bases unmatched.

This clone was detected once. This rearrangement joins TRBV5-1 to TRBJ1-1; D uncertain. The CDR3 sequence is 14 residues long. V was clipped by 3 bases and J by 0 bases, with 9 bases between them. Germline assignment: CDR1 SGHRS and CDR2 YFSETQ. Here the CDR3 DNA reads TGCGCCAGCAGCTCGACAAACATGAACACTGAAGCTTTCTTT. It encodes CASSSTNMNTEAFF.

The chain carries TRBV19 and TRBJ2-7; TRBD1 agrees at 11 bases. CDR1 LNHDA and CDR2 SQIVND come from the germline V gene (reference sequence). Trimming at V came to 5 bases and at J to 3 bases, leaving 6 bases not matched to a gene. This CDR3 contains 15 residues. This chain's CDR3 is CASSQFGTGGYEQYF. In nucleotides, the CDR3 is TGTGCCAGTAGTCAGTTTGGGACAGGGGGCTACGAGCAGTACTTC.

The chain uses TRBV19 and TRBJ1-3; 8 bases match TRBD1. This CDR3 is built from 13 residues. Per germline, CDR1 LNHDA and CDR2 SQIVND (reference sequence). Trimming took 8 bases from V and 0 from J; bases not matched to a gene: 0. CDR3 residues: CASGQGSGNTIYF. The DNA for the CDR3 is TGTGCCAGTGGACAGGGCTCTGGAAACACCATATATTTT.

In its sample, this clone was seen a few times. J is TRBJ1-5 and V is TRBV16; no clear D. The V gene lost 0 bases and the J gene lost 1 base, with 7 bases spanning the gap. The CDR3 sequence is 15 residues long. CDR1 and CDR2 from the germline V gene are KGHSY and FQNENV. The CDR3, as DNA: TGTGCCAGCAGCCAATCCAGGCAGAGCAATCAGCCCCAGCATTTT. Translation gives CASSQSRQSNQPQHF.